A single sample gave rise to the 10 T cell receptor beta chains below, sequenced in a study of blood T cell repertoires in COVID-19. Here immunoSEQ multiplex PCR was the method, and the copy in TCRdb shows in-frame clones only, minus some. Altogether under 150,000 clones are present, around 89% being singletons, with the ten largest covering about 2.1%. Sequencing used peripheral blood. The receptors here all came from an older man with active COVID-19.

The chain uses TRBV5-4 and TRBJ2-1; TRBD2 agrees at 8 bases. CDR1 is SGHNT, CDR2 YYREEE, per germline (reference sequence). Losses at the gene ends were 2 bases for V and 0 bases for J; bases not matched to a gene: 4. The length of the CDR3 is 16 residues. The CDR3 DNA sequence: TGTGCCAGCAGCTTAGTGAGCGGGAGCTCCTACAATGAGCAGTTCTTC. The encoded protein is CASSLVSGSSYNEQFF.

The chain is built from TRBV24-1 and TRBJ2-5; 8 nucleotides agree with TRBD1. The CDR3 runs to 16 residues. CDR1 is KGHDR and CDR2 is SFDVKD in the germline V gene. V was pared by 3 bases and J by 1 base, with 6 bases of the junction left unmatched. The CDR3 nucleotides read TGTGCCACCAGTGATCCCAGGGGGCGCATCCAAGAGACCCAGTACTTC. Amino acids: CATSDPRGRIQETQYF.

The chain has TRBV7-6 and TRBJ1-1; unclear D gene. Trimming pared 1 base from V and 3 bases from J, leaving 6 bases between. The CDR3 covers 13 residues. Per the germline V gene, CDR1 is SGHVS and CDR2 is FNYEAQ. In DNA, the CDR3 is TGTGCCAGCAGCTTAGGGGCTTACACTGAAGCTTTCTTT. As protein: CASSLGAYTEAFF.

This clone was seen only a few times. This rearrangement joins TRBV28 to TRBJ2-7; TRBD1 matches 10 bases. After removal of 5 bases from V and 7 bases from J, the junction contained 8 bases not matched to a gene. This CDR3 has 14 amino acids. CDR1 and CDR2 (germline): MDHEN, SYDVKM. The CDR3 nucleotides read TGTGCCAGCAGTCCCAGACAGGGGGCGGAAGAGCAGTACTTC. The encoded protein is CASSPRQGAEEQYF.

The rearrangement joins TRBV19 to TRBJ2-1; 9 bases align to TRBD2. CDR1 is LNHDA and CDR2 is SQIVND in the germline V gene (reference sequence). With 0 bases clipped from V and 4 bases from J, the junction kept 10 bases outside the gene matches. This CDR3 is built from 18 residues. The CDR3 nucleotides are TGTGCCAGTAGTATAGATTCCCCGGGACTAGCCTTTTACAATGAGCAGTTCTTC. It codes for CASSIDSPGLAFYNEQFF.

The CDR3 bases are TGTGCCAGCTCACTACCGACAGGCAACTCTGGAAACACCATATATTTT. This translates into CASSLPTGNSGNTIYF. The genes are TRBV18 and TRBJ1-3; D perhaps matches TRBD1 (6 bases). V was shortened by 4 bases and J by 0 bases, with 13 bases between the two germline ends. The CDR3 consists of 16 residues. CDR1 and CDR2 from the germline V gene are KGHSH and LQKENI.

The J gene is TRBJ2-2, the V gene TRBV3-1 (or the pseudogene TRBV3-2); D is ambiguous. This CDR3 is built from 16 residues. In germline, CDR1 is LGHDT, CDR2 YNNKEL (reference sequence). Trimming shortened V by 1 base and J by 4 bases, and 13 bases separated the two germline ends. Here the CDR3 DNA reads TGTGCCAGCAGCCAAGCTGCCGGGTTGGGCACCGGGGAGCTGTTTTTT. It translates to CASSQAAGLGTGELFF.

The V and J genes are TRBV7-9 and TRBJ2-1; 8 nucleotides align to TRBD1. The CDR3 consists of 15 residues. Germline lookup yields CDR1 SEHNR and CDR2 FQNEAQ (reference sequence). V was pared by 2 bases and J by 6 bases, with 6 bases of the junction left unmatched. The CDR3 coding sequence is TGTGCCAGCAGCTTAAGGACAGGGCCCATCAATGAGCAGTTCTTC. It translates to CASSLRTGPINEQFF.

CDR3 coding DNA: TGTGCCAGCAGCCAACGGAATGAGCAGTTCTTC. Amino acid sequence: CASSQRNEQFF. The V call is TRBV3-1 (or the pseudogene TRBV3-2), the J call TRBJ2-1; D remains unclear. The germline V gene encodes CDR1 LGHDT and CDR2 YNNKEL (reference sequence). Deletions cut 2 bases from V and 7 bases from J, with 3 bases between. The CDR3 has 11 residues.

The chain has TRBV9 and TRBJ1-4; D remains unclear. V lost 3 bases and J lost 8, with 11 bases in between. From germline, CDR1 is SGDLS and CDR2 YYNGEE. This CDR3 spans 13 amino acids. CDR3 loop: CASSGVSREKLFF. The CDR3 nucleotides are TGTGCCAGCAGCGGAGTCTCCAGGGAAAAACTGTTTTTT.